This T cell receptor (beta chain) was sequenced in a study of cytomegalovirus exposure and HLA in healthy donors. Primers: 60 Vbeta forward and 13 Jbeta reverse. Libraries were prepared by immunoSEQ multiplex PCR; TCRdb keeps only in-frame clonotypes and omits some of them. The sample yields around 150,000 clones, about 80% seen once. V was clipped by 9 bases and J by 3 bases; unmatched bases: 9. The CDR3 runs to 14 residues. In germline, CDR1 is MGHDK, CDR2 SYGVNS. The rearrangement joins TRBV25-1 to TRBJ2-7; 9 bases agree with TRBD2. Material for sequencing was PBMCs. This TCR was sampled from a man aged 25-45 years in good health and CMV-seronegative. The chain's CDR3 is CASQVASGDYEQYF. The CDR3 DNA follows: TGTGCCAGTCAGGTGGCTAGCGGGGACTACGAGCAGTACTTC.